A selection of T cell receptor beta chains follows, all from one sample in a study of blood T cell repertoires in COVID-19. The protocol was immunoSEQ multiplex PCR, while the TCRdb copy is restricted to in-frame clones and leaves out a portion. The table has about 120,000 clones, over 65% seen once; the top ten hold under 3%. The sample comprised peripheral blood. The receptors here all came from a man younger than 45 with acute or convalescent COVID-19. Both conserved end residues are part of each CDR3. The D gene is left open where the match is weak. Expanded clones get a size class; other rows say once, few or many, or leave the size out.

D gene	J gene	V gene	clone size	CDR3 protein	CDR3 DNA
NA	TRBJ1-2	TRBV30	NA	CAWSEGPGLIYGYTF	TGTGCCTGGAGTGAGGGTCCGGGACTGATCTATGGCTACACCTTC
NA	TRBJ2-7	TRBV27	NA	CASSLKGAYEQYF	TGTGCCAGCAGTTTAAAGGGAGCTTACGAGCAGTACTTC
NA	TRBJ2-1	TRBV6-1	NA	CASSEAEENEQFF	TGTGCCAGCAGTGAAGCAGAGGAGAATGAGCAGTTCTTC
NA	TRBJ2-1	TRBV10-3	NA	CAISAQLGSYNEQFF	TGTGCCATCAGTGCCCAACTAGGCTCCTACAATGAGCAGTTCTTC
NA	TRBJ1-1	TRBV9	NA	CASSVAAQGFDTEAFF	TGTGCCAGCAGCGTAGCGGCACAGGGATTTGACACTGAAGCTTTCTTT
NA	TRBJ1-5	TRBV5-8	few	CASQDINQPQHF	TGTGCCAGCCAGGACATTAATCAGCCCCAGCATTTT
TRBD1	TRBJ1-6	TRBV7-9	NA	CASSFGDRGRFSPLHF	TGTGCCAGCAGCTTTGGGGACAGGGGTCGTTTTTCACCCCTCCACTTT
NA	TRBJ1-5	TRBV9	NA	CASSAGGSGWEPQHF	TGTGCCAGCAGCGCCGGAGGATCGGGCTGGGAGCCCCAGCATTTT
TRBD1	TRBJ2-7	TRBV2	NA	CATDRGSSYEQYF	TGTGCCACTGACAGGGGATCCTCCTACGAGCAGTACTTC
NA	TRBJ2-6	TRBV7-9	NA	CASGTLIAIAAAGANVLTF	TGTGCCAGCGGGACTCTCATCGCGATTGCTGCTGCTGGGGCCAACGTCCTGACTTTC
NA	TRBJ1-3	TRBV19	NA	CASSRYFGSGNTIYF	TGTGCCAGTAGTCGTTACTTTGGCTCTGGAAACACCATATATTTT
NA	TRBJ2-1	TRBV6-6	NA	CASSYQAGEQFF	TGTGCCAGCAGTTACCAGGCCGGTGAGCAGTTCTTC
NA	TRBJ2-2	TRBV6-1	NA	CASSEMGRDTGELFF	TGTGCCAGCAGTGAGATGGGTCGGGACACCGGGGAGCTGTTTTTT
NA	TRBJ1-3	TRBV18	NA	CASSQSSGNTIYF	TGTGCCAGCTCCCAGTCCTCTGGAAACACCATATATTTT
NA	TRBJ1-1	TRBV19	NA	CASSPSPGGRTEAFF	TGTGCCAGTAGCCCGAGTCCGGGGGGGCGGACTGAAGCTTTCTTT
NA	TRBJ2-7	TRBV18	NA	CASSINSGQSSYEQYF	TGTGCCAGCTCAATTAATTCCGGACAGTCCTCCTACGAGCAGTACTTC
TRBD2	TRBJ2-3	TRBV2	NA	CASSVRSSGGRRNPTDTQYF	TGTGCCAGCAGTGTACGTAGTAGCGGGGGAAGAAGAAACCCCACAGATACGCAGTATTTT
NA	TRBJ2-7	TRBV5-8	few	CASSREERRYEQYF	TGTGCCAGCAGCCGCGAGGAAAGACGGTACGAGCAGTACTTC
TRBD1	TRBJ2-2	TRBV19	NA	CASRKGQGAVGELFF	TGTGCCAGTAGAAAGGGACAGGGGGCGGTCGGGGAGCTGTTTTTT
TRBD2	TRBJ2-3	TRBV5-4	few	CASSLRLAASTDTQYF	TGTGCCAGCAGCTTGCGACTAGCGGCTAGCACAGATACGCAGTATTTT
TRBD2	TRBJ2-3	TRBV19	once	CASSIGLAGVADTQYF	TGTGCCAGTAGTATCGGGCTAGCGGGGGTGGCGGATACGCAGTATTTT
NA	TRBJ2-3	TRBV6-6	NA	CASSYSRVLDTQYF	TGTGCCAGCAGTTACTCGAGGGTTCTGGATACGCAGTATTTT
TRBD1	TRBJ2-1	TRBV19	NA	CASSPGTGPTSYNEQFF	TGTGCCAGTAGTCCGGGGACAGGGCCTACCTCCTACAATGAGCAGTTCTTC
NA	TRBJ2-4	TRBV2	NA	CASKGEGYLAKNIQYF	TGTGCCAGCAAGGGGGAAGGATACCTAGCCAAAAACATTCAGTACTTC
NA	TRBJ2-1	TRBV18	NA	CASSTSLYAGNEQFF	TGTGCCAGCTCAACATCTTTGTACGCTGGCAATGAGCAGTTCTTC
TRBD2	TRBJ2-5	TRBV11-1	NA	CASSLTWGGQETQYF	TGTGCCAGCAGCTTGACCTGGGGGGGCCAAGAGACCCAGTACTTC
NA	TRBJ1-1	TRBV5-1	once	CASRLVNTEAFF	TGCGCCAGCCGTCTTGTGAACACTGAAGCTTTCTTT
NA	TRBJ1-6	TRBV5-4	once	CASSREGGNSPLHF	TGTGCCAGCAGCCGGGAGGGGGGAAATTCACCCCTCCACTTT
NA	TRBJ2-7	TRBV19	NA	CASSLGLGPGGYEQYF	TGTGCCAGTAGCCTGGGACTCGGACCGGGTGGCTACGAGCAGTACTTC
NA	TRBJ2-1	TRBV6-5	NA	CASSRGGLGNEQFF	TGTGCCAGCAGTAGGGGGGGCCTGGGGAATGAGCAGTTCTTC
NA	TRBJ1-5	TRBV6-5	NA	CASSYSFRTDQPQHF	TGTGCCAGCAGTTACTCTTTTAGGACAGATCAGCCCCAGCATTTT
NA	TRBJ2-5	TRBV5-6	NA	CASRRRGEETQYF	TGTGCCAGCAGACGCAGGGGGGAGGAGACCCAGTACTTC
TRBD1	TRBJ2-7	TRBV2	NA	CASSLPGQGNYEQYF	TGTGCCAGCAGTTTACCGGGACAGGGGAATTACGAGCAGTACTTC
TRBD1	TRBJ1-6	TRBV10-3	once	CAISHNSGTGSVGPLHF	TGTGCCATCAGTCACAATTCCGGGACAGGCTCCGTTGGACCCCTCCACTTT
TRBD2	TRBJ2-3	TRBV30	NA	CAWSVGAGVADTQYF	TGTGCCTGGAGTGTAGGGGCGGGAGTCGCAGATACGCAGTATTTT
NA	TRBJ2-6	TRBV6-2/TRBV6-3	NA	CASSSGRQSVWGANVLTF	TGTGCCAGCAGTTCGGGCAGACAGTCAGTGTGGGGGGCCAACGTCCTGACTTTC
NA	TRBJ2-2	TRBV12-3/TRBV12-4	once	CASSLAGPGELFF	TGTGCCAGCAGTTTAGCGGGGCCCGGGGAGCTGTTTTTT
TRBD1	TRBJ1-4	TRBV15	NA	CATSRPPGQGGEKLFF	TGTGCCACCAGCAGACCCCCGGGACAGGGTGGCGAAAAACTGTTTTTT
TRBD1	TRBJ1-6	TRBV2	NA	CASSARDSYNSPLHF	TGTGCCAGCAGTGCCCGGGACAGCTATAATTCACCCCTCCACTTT
TRBD1	TRBJ1-1	TRBV6-2/TRBV6-3	NA	CASSYGPSPGQEAFF	TGTGCCAGCAGTTACGGCCCTAGCCCGGGACAGGAAGCTTTCTTT
TRBD1	TRBJ2-5	TRBV7-6	NA	CASSRTGETQYF	TGTGCCAGCAGCCGGACAGGGGAGACCCAGTACTTC
NA	TRBJ2-3	TRBV11-2	NA	CASSLSSRGEAGYTDTQYF	TGTGCCAGCAGCTTAAGTTCTCGAGGGGAGGCGGGGTACACAGATACGCAGTATTTT
TRBD1	TRBJ1-2	TRBV7-2	once	CASSLGVGAGGNGYTF	TGTGCCAGCAGCTTAGGGGTAGGAGCAGGGGGAAATGGCTACACCTTC
NA	TRBJ2-2	TRBV5-1	NA	CASSSPRSNTGELFF	TGCGCCAGCAGCTCCCCTAGATCGAACACCGGGGAGCTGTTTTTT
TRBD2	TRBJ2-1	TRBV30	NA	CAWKRLAGGRNEQFF	TGTGCCTGGAAGAGACTAGCGGGAGGGCGCAATGAGCAGTTCTTC
TRBD2	TRBJ2-3	TRBV6-4	NA	CASSASPSGGAADTQYF	TGTGCCAGCAGTGCCTCACCGAGCGGGGGGGCCGCAGATACGCAGTATTTT
NA	TRBJ2-7	TRBV5-6	few	CASSLGRSSYEQYF	TGTGCCAGCAGCTTGGGGCGGAGCTCCTACGAGCAGTACTTC
NA	TRBJ2-2	TRBV30	NA	CAWSAVGAGELFF	TGTGCCTGGAGCGCGGTCGGGGCCGGGGAGCTGTTTTTT
TRBD1	TRBJ1-2	TRBV10-1	NA	CASSPGTGGRFGYTF	TGCGCCAGCAGCCCCGGGACAGGGGGTCGTTTTGGCTACACCTTC
TRBD1	TRBJ1-2	TRBV10-3	NA	CAIRDRGANYGYTF	TGTGCCATCAGGGACAGGGGAGCTAACTATGGCTACACCTTC
NA	TRBJ1-6	TRBV2	NA	CASNGDYNSPLHF	TGTGCCAGCAACGGGGATTATAATTCACCCCTCCACTTT
TRBD1	TRBJ2-3	TRBV7-3	NA	CASSTTTGATQYF	TGTGCCAGCAGCACCACGACAGGGGCTACGCAGTATTTT
TRBD1	TRBJ2-7	TRBV6-2/TRBV6-3	NA	CASSYSDRDRGVQQYF	TGTGCCAGCAGTTACTCCGACCGGGACAGGGGTGTACAGCAGTACTTC
NA	TRBJ2-3	TRBV2	few	CASSPPFTDTQYF	TGTGCCAGCAGTCCCCCGTTCACAGATACGCAGTATTTT
NA	TRBJ2-1	TRBV6-5	NA	CASSYRELGNEQFF	TGTGCCAGCAGTTACCGGGAGTTAGGCAATGAGCAGTTCTTC
NA	TRBJ2-3	TRBV21-1	NA	CASNGGTSGKYTQYF	TGTGCCAGCAACGGGGGGACTAGCGGGAAATATACGCAGTATTTT
TRBD1	TRBJ1-5	TRBV6-5	NA	CASNQGRTGSQPQHF	TGTGCCAGCAATCAAGGGAGGACAGGGTCCCAGCCCCAGCATTTT
NA	TRBJ1-1	TRBV5-1	NA	CASSRKGGQTNTEAFF	TGCGCCAGCAGCCGAAAAGGCGGACAGACGAACACTGAAGCTTTCTTT
NA	TRBJ1-2	TRBV7-2	NA	CASNRENYGYTF	TGTGCCAGCAACAGGGAAAACTATGGCTACACCTTC
NA	TRBJ1-5	TRBV30	NA	CAWSADSPNQPQHF	TGTGCCTGGAGTGCGGACAGCCCCAATCAGCCCCAGCATTTT